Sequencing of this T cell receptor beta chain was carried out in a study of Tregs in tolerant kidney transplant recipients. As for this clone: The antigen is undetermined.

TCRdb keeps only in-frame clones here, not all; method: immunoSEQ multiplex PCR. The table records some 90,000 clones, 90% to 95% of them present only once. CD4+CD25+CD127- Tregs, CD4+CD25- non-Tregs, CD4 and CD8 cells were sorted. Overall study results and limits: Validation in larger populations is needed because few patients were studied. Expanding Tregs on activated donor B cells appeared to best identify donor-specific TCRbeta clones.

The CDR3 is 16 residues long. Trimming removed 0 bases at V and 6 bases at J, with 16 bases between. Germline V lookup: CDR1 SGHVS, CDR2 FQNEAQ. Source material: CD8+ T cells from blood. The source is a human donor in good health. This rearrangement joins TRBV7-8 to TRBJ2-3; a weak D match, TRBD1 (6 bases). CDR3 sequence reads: CASSLAGATKSDTQYF. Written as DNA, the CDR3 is TGTGCCAGCAGCTTAGCGGGGGCAACTAAGTCCGATACGCAGTATTTT.